This TCR beta chain was sequenced for a study of T-cell reconstitution after alpha-beta-depleted transplantation in children. Library preparation (for TCRbeta) was performed with unique molecular identifiers. A single record per CDR3 protein comes from TCRdb applying MiXCR to the PCR reads. The data contain a few hundred thousand distinct CDR3 sequences, 25% to 30% of them singletons. Findings and caveats of the study: Reports say that about two months after transplant, the alpha-beta T cells came out of several hundred graft clones that had expanded. T-cell counts and diversity at one year post-transplant came mainly from newly produced T cells.

Concerning this clonotype: The antigen is undetermined.

The CDR3 extends over 16 amino acids. J gave up 4 bases and V 5 bases, and 13 bases lay outside the gene matches. The material was PBMCs, obtained before TCRalphabeta/CD19-depleted stem cell transplant. The chain joins TRBV12-3 or TRBV12-4 to TRBJ2-7; 8 bases are shared with TRBD1. This clonotype originated in a boy younger than two with Wiskott-Aldrich syndrome, due to receive a stem cell transplant. The CDR3 DNA reads TGTGCCAGCAGTAGTGACAGGGGTGTGGGGTTTTACGAGCAGTACTTC. The encoded protein is CASSSDRGVGFYEQYF.